Following are 29 T cell receptor beta chains from one sample sequenced in a study of vaccination and CD4 T cells after COVID-19. Their antigen targets remain unknown. Treatment reported: roughly 11-day PBMC culture with coronavirus spike peptide pools or control peptides (ViraFEST assay). With the Oncomine TCR Beta short-read assay, DNA from cultured CD4+ T cells was sequenced. TCRdb analysed the PCR reads with MiXCR anew, one entry per CDR3 protein. The table includes roughly 18,000 distinct CDR3 sequences, 53% detected once. This sample comprised CD4+ T cells from blood, cultured in vitro, obtained before SARS-CoV-2 vaccination. These receptors were taken from a human donor who had recovered from COVID-19.

The chain joins TRBV28 to TRBJ1-6; D remains ambiguous. V shed 7 bases and J shed 8 bases, with 18 bases lying between them. The CDR3 sequence is 15 residues long. CDR1 MDHEN and CDR2 SYDVKM come from the germline V gene. CDR3 protein: CASTTIPSSYSPLHF. CDR3 DNA sequence: TGTGCCAGCACAACGATCCCGAGCTCCTATTCACCCCTCCACTTT.

The chain recombines TRBV9 with TRBJ2-2; no firm D call. The V end was cut by 2 bases, the J end by 6 bases, with 8 bases between. The CDR3 length is 13 residues. Germline-derived CDR1 and CDR2 are SGDLS and YYNGEE. The CDR3 protein is CASSVRVPGELFF. The CDR3 DNA reads as TGTGCCAGCAGCGTTCGTGTCCCCGGGGAGCTGTTTTTT.

The rearrangement links TRBV27 to TRBJ2-7; 9 nucleotides match TRBD1. Trimming removed 6 bases from V and 5 bases from J; junction bases left unmatched: 11. Germline CDR1 MNHEY, CDR2 SMNVEV (reference sequence). The CDR3 runs 15 residues. The CDR3, as DNA: TGTGCCAGCAGCCCCGGGGGACAGGGTTTCCACGAGCAGTACTTC. Translation gives CASSPGGQGFHEQYF.

The chain recombines TRBV27 with TRBJ2-2; D not resolved. The CDR3 covers 13 residues. Trimming left V 3 bases short and J 4 bases short, with 6 bases between. Per germline, CDR1 MNHEY and CDR2 SMNVEV (reference sequence). CDR3 sequence (DNA): TGTGCCAGCAGTTTTCGGAGCACCGGGGAGCTGTTTTTT. Its translation is CASSFRSTGELFF.

V usage is TRBV6-2 or TRBV6-3 and J usage is TRBJ2-3, with TRBD2 identical over 9 bases. The germline CDR1 and CDR2 sequences are MNHEY and SVGEGT. This CDR3 has 18 residues. J gave up 4 bases and V 2 bases, and 13 bases lay outside the gene matches. The CDR3 sequence is CASSYTRRLAGVSDTQYF. CDR3 DNA sequence: TGTGCCAGCAGTTACACCAGGCGTTTAGCGGGAGTTTCAGATACGCAGTATTTT.

The V and J genes are TRBV20-1 and TRBJ2-7, with D perhaps given as TRBD1 or TRBD2 (5 bases each). Per germline, CDR1 DFQATT and CDR2 SNEGSKA (reference sequence). V lost 0 bases to trimming and J lost 4 bases, with 22 bases between them. The CDR3 contains 17 residues. The CDR3 DNA follows: TGCAGTGCTAGAGATCGCCTTTACGAAGCCGAGGGGTACGAGCAGTACTTC. This translates into CSARDRLYEAEGYEQYF.

The chain joins TRBV7-9 to TRBJ2-7, with a possible D match to TRBD2 (6 bases). The CDR3 covers 18 residues. CDR1 SEHNR and CDR2 FQNEAQ come from the germline V gene (reference sequence). Trimming removed 5 bases at V and 6 bases at J, with 29 bases between. This CDR3 reads CASSLPTQWGGDPPEQYF. The CDR3 DNA follows: TGTGCCAGCAGCCTTCCTACTCAGTGGGGCGGGGACCCACCCGAGCAGTACTTC.

This chain links TRBV6-1 with TRBJ2-1, with 7 bases lining up with TRBD2. The germline V gene has CDR1 MNHNS and CDR2 SASEGT. The CDR3 spans 17 residues. Trimming cost V 6 bases and J 0 bases; bases outside gene matches: 11. CDR3 amino acids: CASSSGGGFGSYNEQFF. CDR3 sequence (DNA): TGTGCCAGCAGCTCTGGGGGGGGATTCGGCTCCTACAATGAGCAGTTCTTC.

This chain connects TRBV19 to TRBJ2-5; TRBD1 matches at 11 bases. V was clipped by 4 bases and J by 5 bases; unmatched bases: 6. Germline V lookup: CDR1 LNHDA, CDR2 SQIVND (reference sequence). CDR3 length: 15 amino acids. CDR3 residues: CASSTGTGGEETQYF. The DNA for the CDR3 is TGTGCCAGTAGTACCGGGACAGGGGGGGAGGAGACCCAGTACTTC.

The chain recombines TRBV20-1 with TRBJ1-5; D unresolved. The germline V gene encodes CDR1 DFQATT and CDR2 SNEGSKA (reference sequence). The V end was cut by 0 bases, the J end by 7 bases, with 7 bases between. The CDR3 totals 12 residues. The CDR3 DNA reads TGCAGTGCTAGAGATGGAGACCAGCCCCAGCATTTT. Protein sequence: CSARDGDQPQHF.

The gene calls are TRBV12-3 or TRBV12-4 and TRBJ2-5; no firm D call. This CDR3 spans 12 amino acids. V was cut by 2 bases and J by 7 bases, with 8 bases left in between. The CDR3 protein is CASSLLERTQYF. The CDR3 DNA sequence: TGTGCCAGCAGTTTATTGGAGAGGACCCAGTACTTC.

The V call is TRBV20-1, the J call TRBJ2-1; 9 bases line up with TRBD2. CDR1 is DFQATT, CDR2 SNEGSKA, per germline (reference sequence). Trimming took 1 base from V and 0 from J; bases not matched to a gene: 4. The CDR3 sequence is 16 residues long. CDR3 loop: CSARADSGSSYNEQFF. The DNA for the CDR3 is TGCAGTGCTAGAGCTGATAGCGGGAGCTCCTACAATGAGCAGTTCTTC.

This clonotype showed up just a few times. The CDR3 spells CASSFQATDTQYF. As DNA, the CDR3 is TGTGCCAGCAGCTTTCAGGCCACAGATACGCAGTATTTT. The rearrangement links TRBV7-2 to TRBJ2-3; D is unclear. The germline V gene has CDR1 SGHTA and CDR2 FQGNSA. The CDR3 sequence is 13 residues long. Between the trimmed V and J ends, which lost 3 bases and 2 bases, there was a span of 6 bases.

CDR3 DNA sequence: TGTGCCAGCAGTTCTTACCGGGATCACTATGGCTACACCTTC. Amino acid sequence: CASSSYRDHYGYTF. The chain combines TRBV6-2 or TRBV6-3 with TRBJ1-2; D gene ambiguous. This CDR3 is built from 14 residues. Trimming stripped 4 bases from V and 3 bases from J, with 12 bases between. The germline V gene has CDR1 MNHEY and CDR2 SVGEGT.

A few counts support this clonotype. The gene calls are TRBV7-9 and TRBJ1-1; the D gene is possibly TRBD1 (5 bases). The CDR3 spans 13 residues. V was cut by 4 bases and J by 0 bases, with 6 bases left in between. Germline V gives CDR1 SEHNR, CDR2 FQNEAQ (reference sequence). The CDR3 region has the DNA TGTGCCAGCAGCTCGGGGGTGAACACTGAAGCTTTCTTT. This codes for CASSSGVNTEAFF.

This clonotype was seen just once. The rearrangement links TRBV6-2 or TRBV6-3 to TRBJ2-3, with 9 bases matching TRBD1. From germline, CDR1 is MNHEY and CDR2 SVGEGT. V gave up 7 bases and J gave up 2 bases; unmatched junction bases: 7. The CDR3 consists of 15 residues. The CDR3 loop reads CASTYGTGSTDTQYF. In DNA form, the CDR3 reads TGTGCCAGCACATACGGGACAGGGTCCACAGATACGCAGTATTTT.

There are a few counts of this clonotype. This chain uses TRBV6-5 with TRBJ1-6, with D perhaps matching TRBD1 (6 bases). V lost 2 bases to trimming and J lost 5 bases, with 7 bases between them. Germline CDR1 MNHEY, CDR2 SVGAGI. The CDR3 contains 14 residues. Written as DNA, the CDR3 is TGTGCCAGCAGTTACCGGACAGATAATTCACCCCTCCACTTT. It yields the protein CASSYRTDNSPLHF.

The genes are TRBV5-4 and TRBJ2-5; 10 bases agree with TRBD1. J gave up 2 bases and V 2 bases, and 3 bases lay outside the gene matches. This CDR3 is 15 amino acids long. Looked up from germline, CDR1 is SGHNT and CDR2 is YYREEE (reference sequence). The DNA of the CDR3 is TGTGCCAGCAGCTTCGACAGGGGGCTACAAGAGACCCAGTACTTC. Translation: CASSFDRGLQETQYF.

The J gene is TRBJ2-3, the V gene TRBV19; D call uncertain. The ends were cut back, 6 bases at V and 3 bases at J, with 10 bases in the middle. CDR3 length: 13 amino acids. Per the germline V gene, CDR1 is LNHDA and CDR2 is SQIVND (reference sequence). As DNA, the CDR3 is TGTGCCAGTAGCCAAAGGGTTACAGATACGCAGTATTTT. Protein sequence: CASSQRVTDTQYF.

The chain is built from TRBV20-1 and TRBJ2-5; 9 bases map to TRBD1. Looked up from germline, CDR1 is DFQATT and CDR2 is SNEGSKA (reference sequence). There are 14 residues in the CDR3. Unmatched junction bases numbered 5, after V lost 5 bases and J lost 1 base. The CDR3 reads CSAAETGGQETQYF. CDR3 bases: TGCAGTGCTGCCGAGACAGGGGGCCAAGAGACCCAGTACTTC.

There are a few counts of this clonotype. The chain is built from TRBV7-2 and TRBJ1-2, with D perhaps TRBD1 (5 bases). Germline CDR1 reads SGHTA; CDR2 reads FQGNSA. V shed 6 bases and J shed 4 bases, with 12 bases lying between them. The CDR3 extends over 13 amino acids. CDR3 region: CASRPRGPYGYTF. CDR3 nucleotides: TGTGCCAGCAGACCGAGGGGCCCCTATGGCTACACCTTC.

V gene TRBV2 combines with J gene TRBJ1-2, with D possibly matching TRBD1 (5 bases). Trimming removed 5 bases from V and 4 bases from J, with 11 bases in between. Germline-derived CDR1 and CDR2 are SNHLY and FYNNEI. CDR3 length equals 13 residues. CDR3 region: CASSRGEVYGYTF. The CDR3 DNA reads as TGTGCCAGCAGTAGGGGAGAGGTCTATGGCTACACCTTC.

The V gene is TRBV20-1, the J gene TRBJ2-5, with a weak D call TRBD2 (6 bases). Germline V gives CDR1 DFQATT, CDR2 SNEGSKA (reference sequence). The CDR3 has 14 amino acids. The germline V and J ends were trimmed by 0 bases and 3 bases, with 11 bases remaining between them. CDR3 DNA sequence: TGCAGTGCTAGAGATTCGGGGGTAGAAGAGACCCAGTACTTC. Translating it yields CSARDSGVEETQYF.

This clonotype was observed a few times. This sequence joins TRBV6-1 and TRBJ1-5; no definite D call. The CDR3 is 16 amino acids. The ends were cut back, 3 bases at V and 3 bases at J, with 15 bases in the middle. The V gene's germline CDR1 is MNHNS and CDR2 SASEGT. The CDR3 region has the DNA TGTGCCAGCAGTGACGATCCGTATCGGATCAATCAGCCCCAGCATTTT. It yields the protein CASSDDPYRINQPQHF.

This sequence joins TRBV10-2 and TRBJ2-4; D is ambiguous. Germline V CDR1 and CDR2: WSHSY, SAAADI. V was shortened by 2 bases and J by 0 bases, with 2 bases between the two germline ends. The CDR3 has 13 amino acids. This chain's CDR3 is CASSEAAKNIQYF. The CDR3 DNA sequence: TGCGCCAGCAGTGAGGCAGCCAAAAACATTCAGTACTTC.

The chain employs TRBV6-4 and TRBJ2-2, with D tentatively TRBD2 (5 bases). The CDR3 has 14 residues. Germline V gives CDR1 MRHNA, CDR2 SNTAGT. V lost 5 bases to trimming and J lost 7 bases, with 14 bases between them. CDR3 loop: CASSFDLTSGELFF. CDR3 DNA: TGTGCCAGCAGTTTCGACCTAACTAGCGGGGAGCTGTTTTTT.

This clonotype has just a few counts. As DNA, the CDR3 is TGTGCCAGCAGCAGACTAGCGGGGGTTCGCAATGAGCAGTTCTTC. It yields the protein CASSRLAGVRNEQFF. This chain joins TRBV7-9 and TRBJ2-1, with 12 bases aligning to TRBD2. Trimming at V came to 5 bases and at J to 6 bases, leaving 5 bases not matched to a gene. CDR1 SEHNR and CDR2 FQNEAQ come from the germline V gene (reference sequence). The CDR3 length is 15 residues.

The gene calls are TRBV5-8 and TRBJ1-5; the D is unclear. Germline lookup yields CDR1 SGHTS and CDR2 YDEGEE. V lost 0 bases and J 0 bases, leaving 10 bases between the germline ends. This CDR3 spans 16 amino acids. The CDR3 protein is CASSLGVLNSNQPQHF. DNA for the CDR3: TGTGCCAGCAGCTTGGGGGTCCTAAATAGCAATCAGCCCCAGCATTTT.

The chain joins TRBV4-2 to TRBJ2-3; weak D call: TRBD2 (6 bases). V was shortened by 1 base and J by 3 bases, with 8 bases between the two germline ends. The CDR3 runs to 14 residues. Germline V gene sequence: CDR1 LGHNA, CDR2 YNFKEQ. The CDR3 coding sequence is TGTGCCAGCAGCCAAGGACGGGAGACAGATACGCAGTATTTT. It is translated as CASSQGRETDTQYF.